Reported below is one TCR beta chain. The sample is drawn from a study of T cell responses to AZD1222 COVID-19 vaccine. The germline CDR1 and CDR2 sequences are SNHLY and FYNNEI. The CDR3 is 14 residues long. V lost 5 bases to trimming and J lost 3 bases, with 11 bases between them. Sequencing was performed with immunoSEQ multiplex PCR; in TCRdb, only in-frame clones are kept and a portion is missing. The data show under 75,000 clones, roughly 84% seen once. The sample consisted of peripheral blood, taken on day 0 of AZD1222 vaccination. The rearrangement joins TRBV2 to TRBJ1-5; the D gene is possibly TRBD1 (6 bases). The sequence was obtained from an adult in good health. The CDR3, as DNA: TGTGCCAGCAGTATGGACAGAATCAATCAGCCCCAGCATTTT. Encoded protein: CASSMDRINQPQHF.